This T cell receptor beta chain was found in a study of identical twins. Trimming left V 5 bases short and J 5 bases short, with 13 bases between. Germline CDR1 is SSHAT and CDR2 is FNYEAQ (reference sequence). This CDR3 region has 14 residues. This clonotype was counted only a few times. TCRdb called the 5' RACE reads again in MiXCR, with one record for every CDR3 protein. Counted here are 200,000 to 250,000 distinct CDR3 sequences, over 9.5% occurring once; the ten biggest clones make up 9% to 10%. The V gene is TRBV7-7, the J gene TRBJ2-1, with D perhaps assigned TRBD1 or TRBD2 (5 bases each). The receptor's source is a man between 45 and 60 years old in good health. Sample: memory T cells sorted from blood. The CDR3 loop reads CASSPGTYDNEQFF. The CDR3 nucleotides read TGTGCCAGCAGCCCCGGGACGTACGACAATGAGCAGTTCTTC.